This T cell receptor (beta chain) derives from a study of cytomegalovirus exposure and HLA in healthy donors. Sequencing used immunoSEQ multiplex PCR; TCRdb keeps in-frame clones, though not all of them. Of around 120,000 clones in the sample, roughly 90% were seen once. This CDR3 contains 13 residues. The junction had 2 bases not matched to a gene; V was cut back by 4 bases and J by 3 bases. In germline, CDR1 is ENHRY, CDR2 SYGVKD. The source is a young woman in good health and CMV-seropositive. What was sequenced was PBMCs. The chain joins TRBV10-3 to TRBJ2-7, with 8 bases lining up with TRBD1. CDR3 in DNA: TGTGCCATCAGTGCCGGACAGGGCTACGAGCAGTACTTC. Encoded protein: CAISAGQGYEQYF.